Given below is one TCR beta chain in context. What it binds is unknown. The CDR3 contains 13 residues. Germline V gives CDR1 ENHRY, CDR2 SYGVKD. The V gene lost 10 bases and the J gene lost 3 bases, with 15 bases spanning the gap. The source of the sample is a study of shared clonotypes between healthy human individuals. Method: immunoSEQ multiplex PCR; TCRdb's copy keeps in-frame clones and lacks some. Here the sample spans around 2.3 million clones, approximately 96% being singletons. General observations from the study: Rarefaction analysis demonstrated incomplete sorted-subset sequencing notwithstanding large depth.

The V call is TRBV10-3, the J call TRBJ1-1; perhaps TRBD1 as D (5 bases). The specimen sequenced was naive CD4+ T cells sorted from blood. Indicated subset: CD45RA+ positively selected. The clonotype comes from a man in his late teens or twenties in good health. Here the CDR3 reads CATGTTGDTEAFF. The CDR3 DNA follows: TGTGCCACTGGGACCACGGGGGACACTGAAGCTTTCTTT.